Presented here are 5 T cell receptor beta chains from one specimen sequenced in a study of T cells in Graves' hyperthyroidism and ophthalmopathy. TCR beta CDR3 regions were amplified from RNA transcripts. Using the HTBI primer set, a first-round RT-PCR was run on the TCR CDR3. Each CDR3 protein is one row after TCRdb ran MiXCR on the multiplex PCR reads. Of about 200,000 distinct CDR3 sequences in the sample, 17% were seen once. Material: blood. These receptors came from a woman in her forties or fifties with Graves' hyperthyroidism.

The chain has TRBV2 and TRBJ2-6; TRBD1 agrees at 7 bases. The germline V gene has CDR1 SNHLY and CDR2 FYNNEI. V gave up 6 bases and J gave up 0 bases; unmatched junction bases: 5. The CDR3 has 16 residues. This CDR3 reads CASRGQPISGANVLTF. DNA of the CDR3: TGTGCCAGCAGGGGACAGCCCATCTCTGGGGCCAACGTCCTGACTTTC.

This clonotype was seen only a few times. The gene calls are TRBV10-1 and TRBJ2-1; the D gene could be TRBD1 or TRBD2 (5 bases each). V lost 4 bases to trimming and J lost 7 bases, with 17 bases between them. Germline V gives CDR1 WNHNN, CDR2 SYGVQD (reference sequence). This CDR3 is 15 amino acids long. CDR3 nucleotides: TGCGCCAGCAGTGTGGGGCAGGGAGAAAGGAATGAGCAGTTCTTC. The encoded protein is CASSVGQGERNEQFF.

Comment on this clonotype: A read error may account for a junction end that differs from germline. The chain employs TRBV7-7 and TRBJ2-2; D is undetermined. This CDR3 has 15 residues. The germline V gene has CDR1 SSHAT and CDR2 FNYEAQ (reference sequence). This chain's CDR3 is CASSLDLTNTGELFF. For the CDR3, the DNA is TGTGCTAGCAGCTTAGATTTGACGAACACCGGGGAGCTGTTTTTT.

This clonotype was observed many times. The J gene is TRBJ1-5, the V gene TRBV28; unclear D gene. The CDR3 sequence is 15 residues long. Germline V gene data show CDR1 as MDHEN and CDR2 as SYDVKM. V was trimmed by 2 bases and J by 4 bases, leaving 12 bases between them. CDR3 nucleotides: TGTGCCAGCAGTTTAAGTCTGTCCGGAAATCAGCCCCAGCATTTT. Translating gives CASSLSLSGNQPQHF.

The chain couples TRBV12-3 or TRBV12-4 to TRBJ2-1, with 9 bases fitting TRBD2. This CDR3 is built from 16 residues. The V and J ends lost 4 bases and 4 bases, in that order; junction bases with no gene match: 8. The DNA for the CDR3 is TGTGCCAGCAGTTCATACCGACTAGCGGAATACAATGAGCAGTTCTTC. This codes for CASSSYRLAEYNEQFF.